The T cell receptor beta chain under discussion was sequenced for a study of blood T cell repertoires in COVID-19. Overall study context: Donors in the United States, Italy and Spain gave samples during acute or convalescent COVID-19.

In the authors' workflow: Amplification with reference gene primers provided the estimates of nucleated cell counts. Sequencing used immunoSEQ multiplex PCR; TCRdb keeps in-frame clones, though not all of them. For V, J and clone size, that table is used; D and trimming come from the DNA. The data contain around 100,000 clones, roughly nine tenths of them singletons. The receptor's source is a woman aged 60 to 75 with acute or convalescent COVID-19. Source material: peripheral blood.

The DNA of the CDR3 is TGTGCCTCTGGTATCCTGGCAGGCACAGATACGCAGTATTTT. It specifies CASGILAGTDTQYF. The chain employs TRBV6-5 and TRBJ2-3; D remains ambiguous. Trimming took off 11 bases at V and 1 base at J, with 16 bases between the two ends. The CDR3 extends over 14 amino acids. Germline V gene lookup returns CDR1 MNHEY and CDR2 SVGAGI.